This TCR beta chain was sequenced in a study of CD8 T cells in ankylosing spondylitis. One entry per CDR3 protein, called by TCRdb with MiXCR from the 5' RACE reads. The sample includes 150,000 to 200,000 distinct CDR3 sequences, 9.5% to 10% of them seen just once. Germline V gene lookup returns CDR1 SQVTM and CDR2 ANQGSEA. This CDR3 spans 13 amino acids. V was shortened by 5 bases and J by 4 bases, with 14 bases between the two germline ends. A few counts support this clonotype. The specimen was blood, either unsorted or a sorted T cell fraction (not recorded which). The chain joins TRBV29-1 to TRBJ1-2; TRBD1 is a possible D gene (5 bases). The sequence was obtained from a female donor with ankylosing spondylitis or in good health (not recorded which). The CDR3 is CSVPGTLIYGYTF. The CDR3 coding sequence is TGCAGCGTTCCAGGGACCCTGATCTATGGCTACACCTTC.